This entry concerns a single T cell receptor (beta chain). This clone was picked up a small number of times. Its specific antigen is unknown. There are no base qualities to consult, and no much larger clone falls within one base. This specimen belongs to a study of control samples from healthy donors and cancer patients (dated by TCRdb to 2018 to 2021). Reading the germline V gene (reference sequence) gives CDR1 SGHNT and CDR2 YYREEE. Trimming costs V 4 bases and J 0 bases, and their ends lie 11 bases apart. Taken from cysteine to phenylalanine, the CDR3 has 16 residues. Only CDR3 DNA is held: 48 bases, read in frame from base 1. The library was prepared using the immunoSEQ multiplex PCR assay. TCRdb limited this immuneACCESS table to in-frame rearrangements with V and J called. A share of clones is missing; checked studies link under half to unresolved V genes, and the rest is unexplained. The sample table holds some 65,000 clones, of which 84% were seen once. The top ten clones comprise around 2.8% of the sample.

The rearrangement joined TRBV5-4 to TRBJ2-6; the D gene remains uncertain. This sequence originates from a woman aged 50 to 60 with lung cancer. The sequencing input was PBMCs. The nucleotide sequence reads as follows: TGTGCCAGCAGCGGGCAGGTTTACTCTGGGGCCAACGTCCTGACTTTC. Translation gives CASSGQVYSGANVLTF.